This T cell receptor (beta chain) was obtained from a study of T cell changes during pregnancy in multiple sclerosis. Here immunoSEQ multiplex PCR was the method, and the copy in TCRdb shows in-frame clones only, minus some. The sample lists 40,000 to 45,000 clones; roughly nine tenths were seen once. The sequencing here drew on CD4+ T cells from peripheral blood mononuclear cells, taken in the first trimester of pregnancy. This sequence originates from a female donor with multiple sclerosis, enrolled in a pregnancy study.

The CDR3 nucleotides are TGTGCCAGCAGCTTAGGGCTTTTACAGCCCCAGCATTTT. Translated, it gives CASSLGLLQPQHF. The rearrangement joins TRBV7-2 to TRBJ1-5; D is undetermined. There are 13 residues in the CDR3. The V gene's germline CDR1 is SGHTA and CDR2 FQGNSA. With 1 base removed from V and 7 bases from J, the gap between germline ends came to 8 bases.